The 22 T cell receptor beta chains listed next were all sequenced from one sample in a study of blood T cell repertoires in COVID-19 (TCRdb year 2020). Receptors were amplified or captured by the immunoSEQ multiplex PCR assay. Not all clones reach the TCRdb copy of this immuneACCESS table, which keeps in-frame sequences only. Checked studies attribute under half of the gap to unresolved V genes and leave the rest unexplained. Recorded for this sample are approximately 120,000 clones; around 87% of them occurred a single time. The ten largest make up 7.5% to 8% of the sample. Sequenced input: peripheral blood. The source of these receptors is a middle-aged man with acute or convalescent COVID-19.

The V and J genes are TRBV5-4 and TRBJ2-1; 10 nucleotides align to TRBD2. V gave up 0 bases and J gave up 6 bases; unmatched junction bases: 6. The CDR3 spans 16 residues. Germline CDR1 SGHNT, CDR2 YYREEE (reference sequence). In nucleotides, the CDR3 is TGTGCCAGCAGCTTGGTTCGACTAGCGGGCTCCAATGAGCAGTTCTTC. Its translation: CASSLVRLAGSNEQFF.

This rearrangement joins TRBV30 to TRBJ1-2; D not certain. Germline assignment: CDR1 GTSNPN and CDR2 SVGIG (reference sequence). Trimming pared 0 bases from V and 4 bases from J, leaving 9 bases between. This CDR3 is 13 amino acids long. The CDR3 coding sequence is TGTGCCTGGAGTGTGGAGAGGAGCTATGGCTACACCTTC. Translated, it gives CAWSVERSYGYTF.

Here the CDR3 DNA reads TGCGCCAGCAGCTTGATGGCAGACTACAATGAGCAGTTCTTC. Protein sequence: CASSLMADYNEQFF. The chain recombines TRBV5-1 with TRBJ2-1; D call uncertain. V was cut by 1 base and J by 3 bases, with 8 bases left in between. The CDR3 length is 14 residues. Germline values: CDR1 SGHRS, CDR2 YFSETQ.

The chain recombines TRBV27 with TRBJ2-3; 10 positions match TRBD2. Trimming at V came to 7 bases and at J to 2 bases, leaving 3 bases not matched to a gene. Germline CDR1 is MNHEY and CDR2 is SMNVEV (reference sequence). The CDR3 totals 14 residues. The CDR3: CASTLAGATDTQYF. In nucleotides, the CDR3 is TGTGCCAGCACCCTAGCGGGAGCCACAGATACGCAGTATTTT.

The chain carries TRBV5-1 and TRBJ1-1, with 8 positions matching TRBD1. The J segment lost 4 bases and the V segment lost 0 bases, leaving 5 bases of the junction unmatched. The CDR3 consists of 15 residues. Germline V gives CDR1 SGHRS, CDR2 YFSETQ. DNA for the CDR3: TGCGCCAGCAGCTTGGCAGGGACAGGACTCACTGAAGCTTTCTTT. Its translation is CASSLAGTGLTEAFF.

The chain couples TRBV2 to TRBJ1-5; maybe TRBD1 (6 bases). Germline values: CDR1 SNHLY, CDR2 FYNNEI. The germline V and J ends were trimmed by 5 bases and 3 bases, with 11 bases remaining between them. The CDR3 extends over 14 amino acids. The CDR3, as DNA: TGTGCCAGCAGTCCAACAGGGAACAATCAGCCCCAGCATTTT. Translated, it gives CASSPTGNNQPQHF.

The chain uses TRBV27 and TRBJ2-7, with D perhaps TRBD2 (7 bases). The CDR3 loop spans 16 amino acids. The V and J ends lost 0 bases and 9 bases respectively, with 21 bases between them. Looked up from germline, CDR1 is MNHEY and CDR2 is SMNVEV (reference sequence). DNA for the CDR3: TGTGCCAGCAGTTTATCGGCGGGGGCCCTATCGGTTGGGCAGTACTTC. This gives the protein CASSLSAGALSVGQYF.

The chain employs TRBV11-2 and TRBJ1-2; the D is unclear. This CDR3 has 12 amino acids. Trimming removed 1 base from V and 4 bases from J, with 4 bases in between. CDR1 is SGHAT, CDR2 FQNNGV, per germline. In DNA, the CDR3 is TGTGCCAGCAGCTTAGTATCCTATGGCTACACCTTC. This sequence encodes CASSLVSYGYTF.

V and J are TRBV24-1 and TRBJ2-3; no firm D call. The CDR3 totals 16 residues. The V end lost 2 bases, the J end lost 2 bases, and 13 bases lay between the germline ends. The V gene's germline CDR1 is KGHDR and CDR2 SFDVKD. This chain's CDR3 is CATSDSLPPYTDTQYF. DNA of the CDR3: TGTGCCACCAGTGATTCCCTCCCTCCGTACACAGATACGCAGTATTTT.

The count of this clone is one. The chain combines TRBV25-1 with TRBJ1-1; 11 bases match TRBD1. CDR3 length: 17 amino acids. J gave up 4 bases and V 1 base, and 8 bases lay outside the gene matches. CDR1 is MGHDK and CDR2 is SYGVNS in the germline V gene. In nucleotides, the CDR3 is TGTGCCAGCAGTGAATCCATCTCGGGACAGGGGGGCACTGAAGCTTTCTTT. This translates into CASSESISGQGGTEAFF. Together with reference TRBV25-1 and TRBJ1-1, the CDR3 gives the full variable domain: EADIYQTPRYLVIGTGKKITLECSQTMGHDKMYWYQQDPGMELHLIHYSYGVNSTEKGDLSSESTVSRIRTEHFPLTLESARPSHTSQYLCASSESISGQGGTEAFFGQGTRLTVV.

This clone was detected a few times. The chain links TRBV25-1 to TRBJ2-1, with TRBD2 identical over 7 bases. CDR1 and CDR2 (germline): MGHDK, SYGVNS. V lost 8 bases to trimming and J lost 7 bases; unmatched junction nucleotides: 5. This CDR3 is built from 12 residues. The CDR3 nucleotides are TGTGCCAGCGGGAGGGCGGGTAATGAGCAGTTCTTC. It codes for CASGRAGNEQFF.

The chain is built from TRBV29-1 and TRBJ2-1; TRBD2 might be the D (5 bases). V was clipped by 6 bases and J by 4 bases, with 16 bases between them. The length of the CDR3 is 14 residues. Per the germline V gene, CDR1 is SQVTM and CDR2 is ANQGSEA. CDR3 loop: CSVLKRRSYNEQFF. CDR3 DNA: TGCAGCGTCCTGAAGCGGAGGTCGTACAATGAGCAGTTCTTC.

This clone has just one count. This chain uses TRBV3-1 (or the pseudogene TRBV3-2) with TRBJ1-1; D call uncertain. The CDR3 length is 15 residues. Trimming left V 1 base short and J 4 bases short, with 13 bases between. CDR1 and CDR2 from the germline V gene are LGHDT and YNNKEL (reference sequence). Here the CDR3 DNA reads TGTGCCAGCAGCCAAGGGACCCTGGGGAGCACTGAAGCTTTCTTT. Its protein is CASSQGTLGSTEAFF.

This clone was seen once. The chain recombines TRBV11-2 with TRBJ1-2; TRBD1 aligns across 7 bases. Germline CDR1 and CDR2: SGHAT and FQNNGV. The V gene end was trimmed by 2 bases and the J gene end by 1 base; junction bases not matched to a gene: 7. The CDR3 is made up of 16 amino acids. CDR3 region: CASSLSFRDSNYGYTF. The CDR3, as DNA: TGTGCCAGCAGCTTAAGTTTCCGGGACAGTAACTATGGCTACACCTTC.

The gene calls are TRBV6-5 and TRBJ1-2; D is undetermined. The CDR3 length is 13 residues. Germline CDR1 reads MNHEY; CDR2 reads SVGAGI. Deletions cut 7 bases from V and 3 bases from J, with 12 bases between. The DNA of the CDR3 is TGTGCCAGCACAAGGACTGAAGACTATGGCTACACCTTC. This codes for CASTRTEDYGYTF.

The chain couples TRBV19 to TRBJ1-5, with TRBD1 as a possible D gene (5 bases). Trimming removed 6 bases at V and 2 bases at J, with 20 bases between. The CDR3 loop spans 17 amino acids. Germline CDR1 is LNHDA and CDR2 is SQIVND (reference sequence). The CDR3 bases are TGTGCCAGTAGCCCTCCTGGAGGGGCTTGGGGCAATCAGCCCCAGCATTTT. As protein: CASSPPGGAWGNQPQHF.

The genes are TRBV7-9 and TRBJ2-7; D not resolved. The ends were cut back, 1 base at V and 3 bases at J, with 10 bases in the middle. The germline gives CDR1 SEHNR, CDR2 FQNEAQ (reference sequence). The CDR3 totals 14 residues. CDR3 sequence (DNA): TGTGCCAGCAGCTTAGTTGGCAGTAACTACGAGCAGTACTTC. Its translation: CASSLVGSNYEQYF.

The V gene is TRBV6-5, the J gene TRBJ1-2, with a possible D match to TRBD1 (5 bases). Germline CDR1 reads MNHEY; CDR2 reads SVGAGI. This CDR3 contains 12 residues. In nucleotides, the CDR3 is TGTGCGATCGGTTGGGGCGACTATGGCTACACCTTC. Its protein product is CAIGWGDYGYTF.

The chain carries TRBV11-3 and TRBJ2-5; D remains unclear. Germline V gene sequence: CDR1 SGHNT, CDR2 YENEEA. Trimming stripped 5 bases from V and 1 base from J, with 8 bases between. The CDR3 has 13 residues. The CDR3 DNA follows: TGTGCCAGCAGCCGTCCCCTCCAAGAGACCCAGTACTTC. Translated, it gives CASSRPLQETQYF.

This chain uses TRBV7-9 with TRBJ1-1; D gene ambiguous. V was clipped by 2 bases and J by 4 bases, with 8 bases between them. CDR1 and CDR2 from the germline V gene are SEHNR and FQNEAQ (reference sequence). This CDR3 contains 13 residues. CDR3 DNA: TGTGCCAGCAGCTTAAGCGAGAGCACTGAAGCTTTCTTT. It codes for CASSLSESTEAFF.

The CDR3: CATKEMEGITEAFF. In DNA, the CDR3 is TGTGCCACCAAAGAAATGGAGGGGATCACTGAAGCTTTCTTT. This chain links TRBV15 with TRBJ1-1; perhaps TRBD1 as D (5 bases). Trimming took off 7 bases at V and 4 bases at J, with 16 bases between the two ends. This CDR3 is 14 amino acids long. Germline V gene sequence: CDR1 LNHNV, CDR2 YYDKDF (reference sequence). Looking up the rest from reference TRBV15 and TRBJ1-1 gives the full variable domain: DAMVIQNPRYQVTQFGKPVTLSCSQTLNHNVMYWYQQKSSQAPKLLFHYYDKDFNNEADTPDNFQSRRPNTSFCFLDIRSPGLGDTAMYLCATKEMEGITEAFFGQGTRLTVV.

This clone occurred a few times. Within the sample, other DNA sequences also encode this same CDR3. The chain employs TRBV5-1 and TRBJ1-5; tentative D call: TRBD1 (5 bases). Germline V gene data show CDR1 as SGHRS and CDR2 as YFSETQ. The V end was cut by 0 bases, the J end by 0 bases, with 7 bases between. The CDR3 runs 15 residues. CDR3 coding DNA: TGCGCCAGCAGCTTGGGACAGTATAGCAATCAGCCCCAGCATTTT. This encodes CASSLGQYSNQPQHF. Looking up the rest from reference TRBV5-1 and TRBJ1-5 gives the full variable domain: KAGVTQTPRYLIKTRGQQVTLSCSPISGHRSVSWYQQTPGQGLQFLFEYFSETQRNKGNFPGRFSGRQFSNSRSEMNVSTLELGDSALYLCASSLGQYSNQPQHFGDGTRLSIL.